This T cell receptor beta chain was identified during a study of T cell changes during pregnancy in multiple sclerosis. TCRdb keeps only in-frame clones here, not all; method: immunoSEQ multiplex PCR. The table shows fewer than 90,000 clones, with 85% to 95% occurring only once. Germline V CDR1 and CDR2: SGHAT, FQNNGV. The CDR3 sequence is 16 residues long. V lost 4 bases and J lost 0; bases outside the gene matches: 8. The input for sequencing was peripheral blood, taken in the third trimester of pregnancy. The chain joins TRBV11-2 to TRBJ1-1, with 7 bases matching TRBD1. The clonotype was recovered from a female donor in good health, enrolled as a control in a pregnancy study. CDR3 residues: CASSSRDSGMNTEAFF. CDR3 sequence (DNA): TGTGCCAGCAGCTCGCGGGACAGCGGAATGAACACTGAAGCTTTCTTT. The entire variable domain, with the rest obtained from reference TRBV11-2 and TRBJ1-1, is as follows: EAGVAQSPRYKIIEKRQSVAFWCNPISGHATLYWYQQILGQGPKLLIQFQNNGVVDDSQLPKDRFSAERLKGVDSTLKIQPAKLEDSAVYLCASSSRDSGMNTEAFFGQGTRLTVV.